The 18 T cell receptor beta chains below were found in one sample sequenced in a study of cytomegalovirus exposure and HLA in healthy donors. The PCR used 60 Vbeta and 13 Jbeta primers. Sequencing was performed with immunoSEQ multiplex PCR; in TCRdb, only in-frame clones are kept and a portion is missing. The sample contains approximately 200,000 clones, approximately 81% of which appear only once. The source material was PBMCs. The receptor source for this set is a human donor in good health.

The rearrangement joins TRBV7-9 to TRBJ2-7; D is possibly TRBD2 (6 bases). Germline V gene sequence: CDR1 SEHNR, CDR2 FQNEAQ (reference sequence). Trimming took off 0 bases at V and 2 bases at J, with 14 bases between the two ends. The CDR3 is 16 residues long. CDR3 sequence (DNA): TGTGCCAGCAGCTTAGCGAGGGGCGGGGATCCCTACGAGCAGTACTTC. Translated: CASSLARGGDPYEQYF. The complete variable domain, with remaining parts taken from reference TRBV7-9 and TRBJ2-7, reads DTGVSQNPRHKITKRGQNVTFRCDPISEHNRLYWYRQTLGQGPEFLTYFQNEAQLEKSRLLSDRFSAERPKGSFSTLEIQRTEQGDSAMYLCASSLARGGDPYEQYFGPGTRLTVT.

The V call is TRBV6-5, the J call TRBJ2-3, with TRBD1 as a possible D gene (6 bases). Trimming stripped 5 bases from V and 3 bases from J, with 15 bases between. Germline values: CDR1 MNHEY, CDR2 SVGAGI. This CDR3 has 15 amino acids. CDR3 sequence reads: CASSPKGGRTDTQYF. In nucleotides, the CDR3 is TGTGCCAGCAGTCCCAAAGGGGGACGAACAGATACGCAGTATTTT.

With regard to this clone: The same CDR3 also results from other DNA sequences found in this sample. This chain uses TRBV14 with TRBJ2-7, with 7 bases lining up with TRBD1. This CDR3 contains 14 residues. Looked up from germline, CDR1 is SGHDN and CDR2 is FVKESK. The trim removed 1 base at V and 2 bases at J, leaving 2 bases unmatched. CDR3 nucleotides: TGTGCCAGCAGCCAAGTAGGGGGCACCTACGAGCAGTACTTC. Translated, it gives CASSQVGGTYEQYF. Based on the CDR3 plus reference TRBV14 and TRBJ2-7, the full variable domain is EAGVTQFPSHSVIEKGQTVTLRCDPISGHDNLYWYRRVMGKEIKFLLHFVKESKQDESGMPNNRFLAERTGGTYSTLKVQPAELEDSGVYFCASSQVGGTYEQYFGPGTRLTVT.

This clone was seen only a few times. Other DNA sequences in this sample translate to the same CDR3. The chain employs TRBV7-3 and TRBJ2-2; D might be TRBD2 (5 bases). Germline values: CDR1 SGHTA, CDR2 FQGTGA. This CDR3 contains 14 residues. The V and J ends lost 5 bases and 1 base respectively, with 8 bases between them. CDR3 coding DNA: TGTGCCAGCAGCCCCCGGGGGAACACCGGGGAGCTGTTTTTT. Translating it yields CASSPRGNTGELFF.

The chain carries TRBV6-5 and TRBJ1-2; 7 bases map to TRBD1. V dropped 6 bases and J dropped 4; count of bases not matched to a gene: 5. The CDR3 is 13 residues long. The germline V gene encodes CDR1 MNHEY and CDR2 SVGAGI. The CDR3 loop reads CASRPTGAYGYTF. CDR3 bases: TGTGCCAGCAGACCCACAGGGGCCTATGGCTACACCTTC.

This chain links TRBV19 with TRBJ1-5; 10 bases line up with TRBD1. This CDR3 region has 15 residues. The germline V gene encodes CDR1 LNHDA and CDR2 SQIVND (reference sequence). V gave up 3 bases and J gave up 6 bases; unmatched junction bases: 5. The CDR3 reads CASSIDRGLSQPQHF. The CDR3 DNA reads as TGTGCCAGTAGTATCGACAGGGGGCTAAGTCAGCCCCAGCATTTT.

This chain uses TRBV19 with TRBJ2-3; D is perhaps TRBD2 (5 bases). Germline V gene sequence: CDR1 LNHDA, CDR2 SQIVND (reference sequence). Trimming removed 7 bases at V and 2 bases at J, with 13 bases between. This CDR3 spans 14 amino acids. The CDR3 protein is CASKKEGTTDTQYF. Written as DNA, the CDR3 is TGTGCCAGTAAAAAAGAGGGAACCACAGATACGCAGTATTTT. The full variable domain, its missing parts supplied by reference TRBV19 and TRBJ2-3, is DGGITQSPKYLFRKEGQNVTLSCEQNLNHDAMYWYRQDPGQGLRLIYYSQIVNDFQKGDIAEGYSVSREKKESFPLTVTSAQKNPTAFYLCASKKEGTTDTQYFGPGTRLTVL.

The chain has TRBV28 and TRBJ1-1, with a tentative D call TRBD1 (6 bases). Per the germline V gene, CDR1 is MDHEN and CDR2 is SYDVKM. The CDR3 contains 16 residues. V lost 8 bases to trimming and J lost 0 bases, with 19 bases between them. CDR3 residues: CASDTGGARLNTEAFF. The CDR3 DNA reads as TGTGCCAGCGACACCGGGGGGGCTCGATTGAACACTGAAGCTTTCTTT.

This chain joins TRBV18 and TRBJ1-4; TRBD1 agrees at 10 bases. CDR1 is KGHSH, CDR2 LQKENI, per germline. CDR3 size: 15 residues. Trimming at V came to 3 bases and at J to 7 bases, leaving 5 bases not matched to a gene. CDR3 protein: CASSPDRGRFEKLFF. The DNA for the CDR3 is TGTGCCAGCTCACCCGACAGGGGGCGGTTTGAAAAACTGTTTTTT. Full variable domain (rest looked up from reference TRBV18 and TRBJ1-4): NAGVMQNPRHLVRRRGQEARLRCSPMKGHSHVYWYRQLPEEGLKFMVYLQKENIIDESGMPKERFSAEFPKEGPSILRIQQVVRGDSAAYFCASSPDRGRFEKLFFGSGTQLSVL.

The genes are TRBV4-1 and TRBJ2-7, with TRBD2 matching 11 bases. V shed 3 bases, J shed 2 bases, and the junction held 6 bases outside the gene matches. The CDR3 runs to 16 residues. Germline V gene lookup returns CDR1 MGHRA and CDR2 YSYEKL. The DNA of the CDR3 is TGCGCCAGCAGCCAGCCGCTAGCGGGAGGAACCTACGAGCAGTACTTC. Residues: CASSQPLAGGTYEQYF.

This clone came up once. The chain uses TRBV28 and TRBJ2-7; TRBD1 might be the D (6 bases). The V end was cut by 5 bases, the J end by 3 bases, with 14 bases between. The CDR3 loop spans 14 amino acids. Germline lookup yields CDR1 MDHEN and CDR2 SYDVKM. CDR3 residues: CASSILQGLYEQYF. The CDR3 DNA sequence: TGTGCCAGCAGTATATTGCAGGGGCTCTACGAGCAGTACTTC. The full variable domain, in which reference TRBV28 and TRBJ2-7 provide the parts outside the CDR3, is DVKVTQSSRYLVKRTGEKVFLECVQDMDHENMFWYRQDPGLGLRLIYFSYDVKMKEKGDIPEGYSVSREKKERFSLILESASTNQTSMYLCASSILQGLYEQYFGPGTRLTVT.

The chain is built from TRBV2 and TRBJ1-6; TRBD1 aligns across 7 bases. The ends lost 10 bases at V and 8 bases at J; junction bases unmatched: 14. CDR1 and CDR2 from the germline V gene are SNHLY and FYNNEI. The CDR3 loop spans 15 amino acids. The CDR3 region has the DNA TGTGCCACCAATAGGGATACAGGGGAAGATTCACCCCTCCACTTT. The encoded protein is CATNRDTGEDSPLHF.

This clone appeared once. The chain joins TRBV6-6 to TRBJ2-5, with D possibly being TRBD2 (5 bases). Trimming took off 2 bases at V and 11 bases at J, with 12 bases between the two ends. The CDR3 loop spans 12 amino acids. Germline V gives CDR1 MNHNY, CDR2 SVGAGI (reference sequence). As DNA, the CDR3 is TGTGCCAGCAGTTACCTTCGGGATGAGCAGTACTTC. Translated: CASSYLRDEQYF.

The rearrangement joins TRBV4-1 to TRBJ2-7; perhaps TRBD2 as D (5 bases). The CDR3 extends over 15 amino acids. CDR1 MGHRA and CDR2 YSYEKL come from the germline V gene. V was clipped by 1 base and J by 1 base, with 11 bases between them. The CDR3 spells CASSQGAGRSYEQYF. The DNA of the CDR3 is TGCGCCAGCAGCCAAGGTGCGGGTAGGTCCTACGAGCAGTACTTC.

Only one count was recorded for this clone. J is TRBJ2-1 and V is TRBV5-4; no reliable D call. The CDR3 spans 15 residues. Trimming cost V 3 bases and J 6 bases, with 16 bases left between them. In germline, CDR1 is SGHNT, CDR2 YYREEE (reference sequence). In DNA, the CDR3 is TGTGCCAGCAGCTGGATCTCTTTAGACACCAATGAGCAGTTCTTC. It translates to CASSWISLDTNEQFF.

V and J are TRBV18 and TRBJ2-1; TRBD2 matches at 10 bases. CDR3 length equals 17 residues. V lost 0 bases, J lost 6 bases, and 8 bases stayed unmatched. Germline values: CDR1 KGHSH, CDR2 LQKENI. CDR3 protein: CASSPPRLAGVRNEQFF. The CDR3 nucleotides read TGTGCCAGCTCACCACCGCGTCTAGCGGGAGTCCGCAATGAGCAGTTCTTC.

This chain uses TRBV21-1 with TRBJ2-5; the D call TRBD2 from the table was never checked on the DNA. TRBV21-1 is reported as a pseudogene. This CDR3 is 18 amino acids long. The DNA of the CDR3 is TGTGCCAGCAGCAAAAATCCCCGTGTCGGGAGGCCTAGGGGTGCACAGTACTTC. Residues: CASSKNPRVGRPRGAQYF.

The chain employs TRBV25-1 and TRBJ2-1, with a possible D match to TRBD2 (6 bases). Germline assignment: CDR1 MGHDK and CDR2 SYGVNS. V lost 4 bases and J lost 12, with 16 bases in between. This CDR3 contains 13 residues. CDR3 in DNA: TGTGCCAGCAGTGGGGACTCCCCCGGCTCGCAGTTCTTC. Amino acids: CASSGDSPGSQFF.